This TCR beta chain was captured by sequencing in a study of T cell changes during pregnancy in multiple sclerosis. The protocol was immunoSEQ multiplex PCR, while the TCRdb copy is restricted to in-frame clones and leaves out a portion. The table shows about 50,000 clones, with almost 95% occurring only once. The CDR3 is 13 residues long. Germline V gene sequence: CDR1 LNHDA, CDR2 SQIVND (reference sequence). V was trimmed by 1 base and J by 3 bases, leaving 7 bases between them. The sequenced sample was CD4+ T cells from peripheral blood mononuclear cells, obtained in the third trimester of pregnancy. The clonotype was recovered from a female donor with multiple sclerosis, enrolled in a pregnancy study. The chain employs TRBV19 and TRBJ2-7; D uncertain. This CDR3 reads CASSIGRSYEQYF. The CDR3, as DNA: TGTGCCAGTAGTATAGGGCGGAGCTACGAGCAGTACTTC.